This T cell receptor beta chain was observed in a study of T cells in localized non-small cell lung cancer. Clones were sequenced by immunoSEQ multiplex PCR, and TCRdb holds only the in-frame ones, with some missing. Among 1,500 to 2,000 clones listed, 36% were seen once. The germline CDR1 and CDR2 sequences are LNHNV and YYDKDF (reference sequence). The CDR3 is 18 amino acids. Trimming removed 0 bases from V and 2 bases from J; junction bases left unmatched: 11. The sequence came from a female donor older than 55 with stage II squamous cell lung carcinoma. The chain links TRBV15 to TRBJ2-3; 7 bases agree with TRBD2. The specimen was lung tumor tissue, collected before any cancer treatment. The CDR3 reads CATSRDVTSETFTDTQYF. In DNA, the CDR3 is TGTGCCACCAGCAGAGATGTCACTAGCGAGACGTTCACAGATACGCAGTATTTT.